The 29 T cell receptor beta chains presented below share a single source sample, sequenced in a study of blood T cell repertoires in COVID-19. Sequencing was performed with immunoSEQ multiplex PCR; in TCRdb, only in-frame clones are kept and a portion is missing. The sample shows approximately 220,000 clones, around 84% of them seen only once. Sequenced sample: peripheral blood. These receptor sequences come from a woman aged 55-69 years who had recovered from COVID-19.

The table lists this clone with many counts. This chain links TRBV9 with TRBJ2-7, with 7 bases aligning to TRBD2. Germline CDR1 SGDLS, CDR2 YYNGEE. The CDR3 totals 15 residues. The V gene end was trimmed by 0 bases and the J gene end by 2 bases; junction bases not matched to a gene: 5. The CDR3 coding sequence is TGTGCCAGCAGCGTAGGGCCTAGCGGACCCTACGAGCAGTACTTC. Translating gives CASSVGPSGPYEQYF.

The CDR3 loop reads CAISDKAGGSEAFF. CDR3 bases: TGTGCCATCAGTGATAAGGCAGGTGGGTCTGAAGCTTTCTTT. This chain joins TRBV10-3 and TRBJ1-1; D not resolved. Germline V CDR1 and CDR2: ENHRY, SYGVKD. V shed 3 bases and J shed 6 bases, with 14 bases lying between them. CDR3 length: 14 amino acids.

This sequence joins TRBV4-2 and TRBJ2-2, with 9 bases lining up with TRBD1. The V and J ends lost 1 base and 6 bases, in that order; junction bases with no gene match: 3. Germline assignment: CDR1 LGHNA and CDR2 YNFKEQ. CDR3 size: 15 residues. The CDR3 region is CASSQGTGDAGELFF. CDR3 nucleotides: TGTGCCAGCAGCCAAGGGACAGGGGACGCCGGGGAGCTGTTTTTT.

The rearrangement uses TRBV6-5 and TRBJ1-5; D not certain. This CDR3 is built from 14 residues. Looked up from germline, CDR1 is MNHEY and CDR2 is SVGAGI. Deletions cut 7 bases from V and 7 bases from J, with 17 bases between. The CDR3 region is CASTPSWGGQPQHF. CDR3 sequence (DNA): TGTGCCAGCACTCCCAGCTGGGGAGGGCAGCCCCAGCATTTT.

The chain links TRBV5-1 to TRBJ2-1; 10 nucleotides agree with TRBD1. Germline trimming cut 7 bases from V and 3 bases from J; bases unmatched to any gene: 4. CDR1 and CDR2 (germline): SGHRS, YFSETQ. This CDR3 has 14 amino acids. The CDR3 sequence is CASGGQGDYNEQFF. In nucleotides, the CDR3 is TGCGCCAGCGGTGGACAGGGGGACTACAATGAGCAGTTCTTC.

The genes are TRBV7-8 and TRBJ2-1, with D perhaps matching TRBD1 (6 bases). The CDR3 contains 13 residues. Germline V gives CDR1 SGHVS, CDR2 FQNEAQ. Trimming shortened V by 10 bases and J by 5 bases, and 15 bases separated the two germline ends. This chain's CDR3 is CATLGAGDNEQFF. The CDR3 DNA reads TGTGCCACGCTGGGGGCAGGAGACAATGAGCAGTTCTTC.

This clone was seen once. The chain couples TRBV2 to TRBJ1-2, with 7 positions matching TRBD1. The V and J ends lost 7 bases and 8 bases, in that order; junction bases with no gene match: 10. The CDR3 extends over 13 amino acids. CDR1 and CDR2 from the germline V gene are SNHLY and FYNNEI. CDR3 loop: CASIEDRVGGYTF. CDR3 nucleotide sequence: TGTGCCAGCATCGAAGACAGGGTAGGAGGCTACACCTTC. Variable domain in full (rest from reference TRBV2 and TRBJ1-2): EPEVTQTPSHQVTQMGQEVILRCVPISNHLYFYWYRQILGQKVEFLVSFYNNEISEKSEIFDDQFSVERPDGSNFTLKIRSTKLEDSAMYFCASIEDRVGGYTFGSGTRLTVV.

V usage is TRBV5-4 and J usage is TRBJ2-5, with a possible D match to TRBD1 (6 bases). With 4 bases removed from V and 5 bases from J, the gap between germline ends came to 18 bases. Germline V gives CDR1 SGHNT, CDR2 YYREEE (reference sequence). The CDR3 is 15 residues long. Here the CDR3 reads CASSRGDMTMETQYF. The CDR3, as DNA: TGTGCCAGCAGCCGAGGGGACATGACGATGGAGACCCAGTACTTC.

This chain links TRBV6-1 with TRBJ2-7, with D possibly TRBD2 on 6 matching bases. The CDR3 contains 15 residues. Germline V CDR1 and CDR2: MNHNS, SASEGT. Between the trimmed V and J ends, which lost 5 bases and 2 bases, there was a span of 16 bases. The CDR3 loop reads CASSFLLGGAYEQYF. CDR3 DNA sequence: TGTGCCAGCAGTTTCCTCTTGGGCGGGGCCTACGAGCAGTACTTC.

The chain has TRBV10-2 and TRBJ1-1, with 9 bases fitting TRBD1. J was trimmed by 4 bases and V by 6 bases; bases with no gene match: 9. The germline V gene has CDR1 WSHSY and CDR2 SAAADI. This CDR3 spans 15 amino acids. CDR3 coding DNA: TGCGCCAGCAGCGACAGGGGGAGAGGGATCACTGAAGCTTTCTTT. It codes for CASSDRGRGITEAFF.

The chain combines TRBV19 with TRBJ2-7, with TRBD1 matching 12 bases. In germline, CDR1 is LNHDA, CDR2 SQIVND (reference sequence). J was trimmed by 6 bases and V by 3 bases; bases with no gene match: 3. This CDR3 contains 14 residues. In DNA, the CDR3 is TGTGCCAGTAGTATGGGACAGGGGGCGTTCGAGCAGTACTTC. Translating gives CASSMGQGAFEQYF.

In this sample, this clone turned up once. The chain joins TRBV6-5 to TRBJ2-5; TRBD2 matches at 7 bases. V lost 0 bases to trimming and J lost 0 bases; unmatched junction nucleotides: 1. The CDR3 consists of 15 residues. CDR1 and CDR2 from the germline V gene are MNHEY and SVGAGI. CDR3 sequence (DNA): TGTGCCAGCAGTTACTCGGGGGGGTACCAAGAGACCCAGTACTTC. Its translation: CASSYSGGYQETQYF.

The J gene is TRBJ2-3, the V gene TRBV7-2; D call uncertain. V was pared by 0 bases and J by 5 bases, with 9 bases between. Germline V CDR1 and CDR2: SGHTA, FQGNSA. CDR3 length: 14 amino acids. As DNA, the CDR3 is TGTGCCAGCAGCTTAGCTCTGCTCGGAGATACGCAGTATTTT. It is translated as CASSLALLGDTQYF.

The chain is built from TRBV7-2 and TRBJ1-3; D possibly corresponds to TRBD1 (5 bases). The V end was cut by 6 bases, the J end by 0 bases, with 12 bases between. The germline V gene encodes CDR1 SGHTA and CDR2 FQGNSA. The CDR3 loop spans 15 amino acids. CDR3 protein: CASRQRQSSGNTIYF. The CDR3 DNA reads TGTGCCAGCAGGCAAAGACAGAGCTCTGGAAACACCATATATTTT.

For this clone: One junction end does not reproduce the germline sequence, and a read error may be involved. This chain connects TRBV7-7 to TRBJ2-7, with 7 nucleotides matching TRBD1. The CDR3 totals 15 residues. Germline V gives CDR1 SSHAT, CDR2 FNYEAQ (reference sequence). CDR3 coding DNA: TGTGCTAGCAGCTACCGAGAGACAGGGCCCTACGAGCAGTACTTC. Protein sequence: CASSYRETGPYEQYF.

This chain links TRBV9 with TRBJ2-3, with TRBD2 matching 9 bases. Germline CDR1 SGDLS, CDR2 YYNGEE. This CDR3 contains 15 residues. The J segment lost 7 bases and the V segment lost 0 bases, leaving 6 bases of the junction unmatched. In DNA form, the CDR3 reads TGTGCCAGCAGCGTAGGTATTAGCGGGGGTAATACGCAGTATTTT. It yields the protein CASSVGISGGNTQYF.

The chain uses TRBV7-9 and TRBJ1-1; possibly TRBD1 for D (5 bases). V lost 5 bases to trimming and J lost 1 base, with 14 bases between them. Germline V gene lookup returns CDR1 SEHNR and CDR2 FQNEAQ (reference sequence). This CDR3 has 15 amino acids. The CDR3 region has the DNA TGTGCCAGCAGCCCTCGGACATGGTCGAACACTGAAGCTTTCTTT. This gives the protein CASSPRTWSNTEAFF.

The chain employs TRBV19 and TRBJ2-1, with 12 bases that match TRBD2. The V gene end was trimmed by 2 bases and the J gene end by 9 bases; junction bases not matched to a gene: 14. The V gene's germline CDR1 is LNHDA and CDR2 SQIVND (reference sequence). This CDR3 comprises 18 residues. The chain's CDR3 is CASSIRAPTSGRSGEQFF. The CDR3 region has the DNA TGTGCCAGTAGTATAAGGGCCCCGACTAGCGGGAGATCGGGTGAGCAGTTCTTC.

The chain combines TRBV4-1 with TRBJ2-2, with D perhaps matching TRBD1 (8 bases). Germline V CDR1 and CDR2: MGHRA, YSYEKL. With 0 bases removed from V and 7 bases from J, the gap between germline ends came to 12 bases. CDR3 length: 15 residues. The CDR3 sequence is CASSQEQGGIGELFF. The CDR3 nucleotides are TGCGCCAGCAGCCAAGAACAGGGGGGGATCGGGGAGCTGTTTTTT.

The chain combines TRBV7-2 with TRBJ1-2, with TRBD1 as a possible D gene (6 bases). The V and J ends lost 3 bases and 0 bases respectively, with 11 bases between them. The CDR3 contains 15 residues. Germline V gene sequence: CDR1 SGHTA, CDR2 FQGNSA. The DNA of the CDR3 is TGTGCCAGCAGCTTGAGGACAGCCCCTAACTATGGCTACACCTTC. Its protein product is CASSLRTAPNYGYTF.

This clone was seen more than once but under ten times. CDR3 nucleotide sequence: TGTGCCAGCAGCTCTACAGGGGCTTACAATGAGCAGTTCTTC. Its translation: CASSSTGAYNEQFF. The chain employs TRBV7-3 and TRBJ2-1, with 7 bases fitting TRBD1. The ends lost 4 bases at V and 4 bases at J; junction bases unmatched: 4. Germline assignment: CDR1 SGHTA and CDR2 FQGTGA. CDR3 length: 14 residues.

This clone was recorded only once. This chain connects TRBV7-9 to TRBJ2-1, with 11 nucleotides matching TRBD2. This CDR3 has 20 amino acids. In germline, CDR1 is SEHNR, CDR2 FQNEAQ (reference sequence). The V segment lost 5 bases and the J segment 0 bases; nucleotides outside the gene matches: 15. The CDR3 nucleotides are TGTGCCAGCAGCAGCCTAGCGGGGGGCAAGCCTCCTAGCTCCTACAATGAGCAGTTCTTC. It codes for CASSSLAGGKPPSSYNEQFF.

The chain recombines TRBV19 with TRBJ2-3; 10 bases line up with TRBD2. The germline CDR1 and CDR2 sequences are LNHDA and SQIVND (reference sequence). This CDR3 has 18 amino acids. After removal of 4 bases from V and 1 base from J, the junction contained 11 bases not matched to a gene. In DNA, the CDR3 is TGTGCCAGTAGTACACCTAGCGGGGGATTCAGTGGCACAGATACGCAGTATTTT. This gives the protein CASSTPSGGFSGTDTQYF.

The chain recombines TRBV10-3 with TRBJ2-7, with D possibly TRBD1 on 6 matching bases. The CDR3 runs 12 residues. V gave up 11 bases and J gave up 2 bases, with 13 bases separating them. Germline V gene data show CDR1 as ENHRY and CDR2 as SYGVKD. The CDR3 protein is CAASGQPYEQYF. The CDR3 DNA follows: TGTGCCGCCTCCGGACAGCCCTACGAGCAGTACTTC.

V is TRBV3-1 (or the pseudogene TRBV3-2) and J is TRBJ2-7; D gene unclear. Germline assignment: CDR1 LGHDT and CDR2 YNNKEL (reference sequence). V was trimmed by 7 bases and J by 4 bases, leaving 17 bases between them. CDR3 length: 14 residues. The CDR3 is CASTPRPDRYEQYF. The CDR3 nucleotides read TGTGCCAGCACCCCTAGGCCAGACCGTTACGAGCAGTACTTC.

The chain carries TRBV5-5 and TRBJ2-5; tentatively, D is TRBD1 (5 bases). The CDR3 covers 13 residues. Trimming shortened V by 4 bases and J by 2 bases, and 9 bases separated the two germline ends. From germline, CDR1 is SGHKS and CDR2 YYEKEE (reference sequence). CDR3 protein: CASSPDSQETQYF. The CDR3 region has the DNA TGTGCCAGCAGCCCCGACAGTCAAGAGACCCAGTACTTC. Based on the CDR3 plus reference TRBV5-5 and TRBJ2-5, the full variable domain is DAGVTQSPTHLIKTRGQQVTLRCSPISGHKSVSWYQQVLGQGPQFIFQYYEKEERGRGNFPDRFSARQFPNYSSELNVNALLLGDSALYLCASSPDSQETQYFGPGTRLLVL.

The chain carries TRBV2 and TRBJ1-5, with no clear D. The CDR3 extends over 14 amino acids. Between the trimmed V and J ends, which lost 3 bases and 4 bases, there was a span of 10 bases. Looked up from germline, CDR1 is SNHLY and CDR2 is FYNNEI. CDR3 nucleotide sequence: TGTGCCAGCAGTGATGGGCTCGGAAATCAGCCCCAGCATTTT. It specifies CASSDGLGNQPQHF.

V gene TRBV7-2 combines with J gene TRBJ1-5; no definite D call. This CDR3 has 12 amino acids. Germline CDR1 is SGHTA and CDR2 is FQGNSA. Trimming left V 7 bases short and J 6 bases short, with 10 bases between. CDR3 in DNA: TGTGCCAGCACCATCCCCGGTCAGCCCCAGCATTTT. Translated: CASTIPGQPQHF.

This sequence joins TRBV19 and TRBJ1-1, with TRBD1 matching over 9 bases. J was trimmed by 4 bases and V by 2 bases; bases with no gene match: 5. The CDR3 is made up of 15 amino acids. Looked up from germline, CDR1 is LNHDA and CDR2 is SQIVND (reference sequence). The CDR3 DNA follows: TGTGCCAGTAGTATAAGACAGGGGGTTTTCACTGAAGCTTTCTTT. This gives the protein CASSIRQGVFTEAFF.